This TCR beta chain was sequenced during a study of CD8 T cells in ankylosing spondylitis. The authors made TCR beta libraries by quantitative 5'-RACE with molecular barcodes. Each CDR3 protein gets one entry after TCRdb re-called the 5' RACE reads with MiXCR. The table records around 440,000 distinct CDR3 sequences, about a sixth of them present only once. Points from the study as a whole: In ankylosing spondylitis blood, a motif of seven or eight highly homologous TCR beta variants appeared characteristic.

Comments on this clonotype: Its target is not known.

Per the germline V gene, CDR1 is MNHNS and CDR2 is SASEGT. The V end was cut by 8 bases, the J end by 5 bases, with 10 bases between. The CDR3 runs to 13 residues. This sequence was found in a male donor with ankylosing spondylitis. The V gene is TRBV6-1, the J gene TRBJ1-6, with a tentative D call TRBD1 (6 bases). What was sequenced was blood, either unsorted or a sorted T cell fraction (not recorded which). CDR3 loop: CASQDRNNSPLHF. The CDR3 nucleotides are TGTGCCAGCCAGGACAGAAATAATTCACCCCTCCACTTT.